The source of this T cell receptor (beta chain) is a study of human T cells and chemical hapten exposure. Per the original data handling: Samples had a median of about 96,000 TCRs, ranging roughly 23,224 to 700,000. TCRdb independently ran MiXCR on the RACE reads; one entry per CDR3 protein. These V and J calls derive from TCRdb rather than the authors' analysis. The sample lists some 400,000 distinct CDR3 sequences, roughly 5% occurring once. CDR3 length equals 16 residues. V shed 2 bases and J shed 0 bases, with 11 bases lying between them. About this clonotype: The antigen is undetermined.

Study-level results: The study found that PT1 expanded TCR counts correlated positively with patch test score.

Noted time point: pre-sensitization, week 0. The sample's treatment: therapeutic diphenylcyclopropenone sensitization with weekly scalp DPC. This TCR was recovered from a woman aged 45 to 65 with alopecia areata. Some clones in this sample may be carry-over from other donors' samples. This sample comprised whole blood, obtained in connection with sensitization to the hapten diphenylcyclopropenone (DPC). The gene calls are TRBV12-3 or TRBV12-4 and TRBJ1-5; unclear D gene. CDR3 nucleotides: TGTGCCAGCAGTTTAATGATGACGGATAGCAATCAGCCCCAGCATTTT. Translating it yields CASSLMMTDSNQPQHF.